What follows are 30 T cell receptor beta chains derived from one specimen sequenced in a study of shared clonotypes between healthy human individuals. The repertoire was sequenced with immunoSEQ multiplex PCR; TCRdb's copy has only in-frame clones and lacks some. The sample holds roughly 2.5 million clones, around 94% seen once. Sequencing input: naive CD4+ T cells sorted from blood. Described subset: CD45RA+ positively selected. These receptors all come from a man younger than 30 in good health.

This rearrangement joins TRBV28 to TRBJ1-3; the match to TRBD1 covers 9 bases. The length of the CDR3 is 16 residues. CDR1 is MDHEN and CDR2 is SYDVKM in the germline V gene. Unmatched junction bases numbered 10, after V lost 7 bases and J lost 3 bases. The CDR3 sequence: CASTLALGQGGNTIYF. The CDR3, as DNA: TGTGCCAGCACCCTCGCTCTGGGACAGGGTGGAAACACCATATATTTT.

The chain uses TRBV6-5 and TRBJ2-7; possibly TRBD2 for D (6 bases). V lost 0 bases to trimming and J lost 3 bases, with 9 bases between them. The germline gives CDR1 MNHEY, CDR2 SVGAGI. The CDR3 is made up of 14 amino acids. The CDR3 loop is CASSYSVRDYEQYF. CDR3 DNA: TGTGCCAGCAGTTACTCAGTGCGGGACTACGAGCAGTACTTC.

The rearrangement uses TRBV10-3 and TRBJ1-2, with D maybe TRBD1 (6 bases). CDR3 length: 14 residues. The V and J ends lost 10 bases and 8 bases respectively, with 23 bases between them. Germline V lookup: CDR1 ENHRY, CDR2 SYGVKD. For the CDR3, the DNA is TGTGCCACCAAGGATGGGGGCCCCTCGCGGGGCTACACCTTC. It encodes CATKDGGPSRGYTF.

This clone was counted once. The sample holds other DNA sequences that translate to the same CDR3. The chain uses TRBV2 and TRBJ1-4, with D hard to call. The CDR3 has 12 amino acids. Germline assignment: CDR1 SNHLY and CDR2 FYNNEI. Between the trimmed V and J ends, which lost 6 bases and 5 bases, there was a span of 7 bases. The CDR3 loop is CASRVLNEKLFF. Written as DNA, the CDR3 is TGTGCCAGCAGGGTGCTCAATGAAAAACTGTTTTTT.

The chain joins TRBV7-8 to TRBJ1-3; 7 bases line up with TRBD1. Germline values: CDR1 SGHVS, CDR2 FQNEAQ. The CDR3 loop spans 14 amino acids. Trimming took 5 bases from V and 3 from J; bases not matched to a gene: 4. The chain's CDR3 is CASSQGGGGNTIYF. The CDR3 DNA follows: TGTGCCAGCAGCCAGGGGGGAGGTGGAAACACCATATATTTT.

This chain joins TRBV6-1 and TRBJ1-2, with 9 bases identical to TRBD1. Germline V gives CDR1 MNHNS, CDR2 SASEGT. The V and J ends lost 11 bases and 0 bases, in that order; junction bases with no gene match: 4. The length of the CDR3 is 13 residues. CDR3 DNA: TGTGCCGGCCGACAGGGGGCTAACTATGGCTACACCTTC. This sequence encodes CAGRQGANYGYTF.

The chain recombines TRBV27 with TRBJ1-2; D possibly corresponds to TRBD1 (5 bases). The germline CDR1 and CDR2 sequences are MNHEY and SMNVEV (reference sequence). CDR3 length equals 15 residues. With 6 bases removed from V and 0 bases from J, the gap between germline ends came to 14 bases. CDR3 region: CASRAGTKANYGYTF. DNA of the CDR3: TGTGCCAGCAGAGCCGGGACTAAAGCTAACTATGGCTACACCTTC.

V and J are TRBV5-6 and TRBJ1-3; unclear D gene. The CDR3 is 17 amino acids. V was clipped by 1 base and J by 0 bases, with 14 bases between them. Per the germline V gene, CDR1 is SGHDT and CDR2 is YYEEEE. In DNA, the CDR3 is TGTGCCAGCAGCTTGTCCAGGACCTCAAACTCTGGAAACACCATATATTTT. Its protein product is CASSLSRTSNSGNTIYF. Looking up the rest from reference TRBV5-6 and TRBJ1-3 gives the full variable domain: DAGVTQSPTHLIKTRGQQVTLRCSPKSGHDTVSWYQQALGQGPQFIFQYYEEEERQRGNFPDRFSGHQFPNYSSELNVNALLLGDSALYLCASSLSRTSNSGNTIYFGEGSWLTVV.

J is TRBJ2-6 and V is TRBV15; tentatively, D is TRBD1 or TRBD2 (5 bases each). V was shortened by 3 bases and J by 2 bases, with 23 bases between the two germline ends. CDR3 length: 20 residues. Germline V gene lookup returns CDR1 LNHNV and CDR2 YYDKDF (reference sequence). This CDR3 is CATSRTDRGREKPGANVLTF. The CDR3 DNA is TGTGCCACCAGCAGGACGGACCGGGGCAGGGAAAAGCCTGGGGCCAACGTCCTGACTTTC.

For the CDR3, the DNA is TGCGCCAGCAGCTTTCGGGCAGATACGCAGTATTTT. This encodes CASSFRADTQYF. This chain links TRBV5-1 with TRBJ2-3; no clear D. CDR1 SGHRS and CDR2 YFSETQ come from the germline V gene. The length of the CDR3 is 12 residues. The V end lost 2 bases, the J end lost 4 bases, and 5 bases lay between the germline ends.

The CDR3 protein is CASSASGGRGTGELFF. The CDR3 DNA sequence: TGTGCCAGCAGCGCCTCGGGGGGCCGGGGCACCGGGGAGCTGTTTTTT. This sequence joins TRBV5-4 and TRBJ2-2; tentatively, D is TRBD2 (7 bases). This CDR3 has 16 residues. V was clipped by 4 bases and J by 4 bases, with 17 bases between them. Germline V gene data show CDR1 as SGHNT and CDR2 as YYREEE (reference sequence). Full variable domain (missing parts from reference TRBV5-4 and TRBJ2-2): ETGVTQSPTHLIKTRGQQVTLRCSSQSGHNTVSWYQQALGQGPQFIFQYYREEENGRGNFPPRFSGLQFPNYSSELNVNALELDDSALYLCASSASGGRGTGELFFGEGSRLTVL.

The gene calls are TRBV5-1 and TRBJ2-2, with D hard to call. CDR3 length: 14 residues. CDR1 and CDR2 from the germline V gene are SGHRS and YFSETQ. Between the trimmed V and J ends, which lost 0 bases and 3 bases, there was a span of 6 bases. The CDR3 here is CASSLDTHTGELFF. DNA for the CDR3: TGCGCCAGCAGCTTGGACACTCACACCGGGGAGCTGTTTTTT.

CDR3 residues: CASSPGQGGTDTQYF. The CDR3 DNA reads TGTGCCAGCAGCCCTGGACAGGGAGGGACAGATACGCAGTATTTT. The J gene is TRBJ2-3, the V gene TRBV7-9; D perhaps matches TRBD1 (8 bases). Germline V CDR1 and CDR2: SEHNR, FQNEAQ (reference sequence). V was pared by 5 bases and J by 3 bases, with 15 bases between. The CDR3 totals 15 residues. Variable domain in full (rest from reference TRBV7-9 and TRBJ2-3): DTGVSQNPRHKITKRGQNVTFRCDPISEHNRLYWYRQTLGQGPEFLTYFQNEAQLEKSRLLSDRFSAERPKGSFSTLEIQRTEQGDSAMYLCASSPGQGGTDTQYFGPGTRLTVL.

This clone was counted once. The chain employs TRBV11-3 and TRBJ2-7, with D tentatively TRBD1 (6 bases). The ends were cut back, 5 bases at V and 5 bases at J, with 16 bases in the middle. This CDR3 region has 14 residues. Germline V gene data show CDR1 as SGHNT and CDR2 as YENEEA. As DNA, the CDR3 is TGTGCCAGCAGCCTACAGGGAATAGACGACGAGCAGTACTTC. Translating it yields CASSLQGIDDEQYF.

V is TRBV28 and J is TRBJ2-3; TRBD2 matches at 7 bases. The ends lost 5 bases at V and 5 bases at J; junction bases unmatched: 13. Germline V gives CDR1 MDHEN, CDR2 SYDVKM. This CDR3 region has 16 residues. CDR3 nucleotides: TGTGCCAGCAGTGTGCGAGCGGGGCGGGGCAAAGATACGCAGTATTTT. Amino acid sequence: CASSVRAGRGKDTQYF.

About this clone: The sample has other DNA sequences that encode this CDR3 too. The gene calls are TRBV18 and TRBJ1-1; D call uncertain. The CDR3 runs 14 residues. Trimming removed 1 base at V and 1 base at J, with 7 bases between. The germline CDR1 and CDR2 sequences are KGHSH and LQKENI. The CDR3 region is CASSPQTGNTEAFF. The CDR3 DNA reads as TGTGCCAGCTCACCACAGACCGGGAACACTGAAGCTTTCTTT.

V usage is TRBV7-9 and J usage is TRBJ2-5, with D possibly TRBD1 on 5 matching bases. Looked up from germline, CDR1 is SEHNR and CDR2 is FQNEAQ (reference sequence). The CDR3 is 15 amino acids. V lost 1 base and J lost 5, with 14 bases in between. CDR3: CASSLDAGLHETQYF. CDR3 bases: TGTGCCAGCAGCTTAGATGCAGGGTTGCACGAGACCCAGTACTTC.

This clone has a single count. V gene TRBV13 combines with J gene TRBJ2-5; 7 bases map to TRBD2. The CDR3 runs to 15 residues. V lost 5 bases and J lost 2; bases outside the gene matches: 8. CDR1 is PRHDT and CDR2 is FYEKMQ in the germline V gene (reference sequence). The CDR3 loop reads CASSPPAGKQETQYF. The CDR3 region has the DNA TGTGCCAGCAGCCCCCCAGCGGGGAAACAAGAGACCCAGTACTTC.

The chain is built from TRBV28 and TRBJ1-3; 7 positions agree with TRBD1. Per the germline V gene, CDR1 is MDHEN and CDR2 is SYDVKM. The CDR3 length is 18 residues. The V and J ends lost 10 bases and 0 bases, in that order; junction bases with no gene match: 18. In DNA form, the CDR3 reads TGTGCCAATCGGGACAGAATCGTCTATTATATCTCTGGAAACACCATATATTTT. Its translation: CANRDRIVYYISGNTIYF.

This chain joins TRBV6-1 and TRBJ1-6; weak D call: TRBD1 (5 bases). Germline values: CDR1 MNHNS, CDR2 SASEGT. The CDR3 sequence is 19 residues long. Trimming left V 2 bases short and J 0 bases short, with 17 bases between. In DNA form, the CDR3 reads TGTGCCAGCAGTGAAATAAGAGGGGCGAGGAGCTCCTATAATTCACCCCTCCACTTT. Protein product: CASSEIRGARSSYNSPLHF.

V and J are TRBV27 and TRBJ2-1; the match to TRBD1 covers 7 bases. CDR1 is MNHEY and CDR2 is SMNVEV in the germline V gene (reference sequence). Unmatched junction bases numbered 7, after V lost 2 bases and J lost 9 bases. This CDR3 region has 14 residues. CDR3 coding DNA: TGTGCCAGCAGTTTACGACAGGGCTACGGTGAGCAGTTCTTC. Its protein product is CASSLRQGYGEQFF.

The rearrangement uses TRBV6-1 and TRBJ2-7, with a tentative D call TRBD2 (6 bases). Germline V gives CDR1 MNHNS, CDR2 SASEGT. CDR3 length: 18 residues. Trimming pared 0 bases from V and 0 bases from J, leaving 18 bases between. CDR3 protein: CASSEALGGPPSSYEQYF. The CDR3 nucleotides are TGTGCCAGCAGTGAAGCGCTCGGGGGACCTCCTAGCTCCTACGAGCAGTACTTC.

Worth noting for this clone: The sample contains more than one DNA sequence encoding this CDR3. CDR3 coding DNA: TGCGCCAGCAGCCTGACCTACGAGCAGTACTTC. Translated, it gives CASSLTYEQYF. The gene calls are TRBV5-1 and TRBJ2-7; D remains ambiguous. The CDR3 has 11 residues. The V gene lost 4 bases and the J gene lost 2 bases, with 4 bases spanning the gap. CDR1 is SGHRS and CDR2 is YFSETQ in the germline V gene.

This sequence joins TRBV5-4 and TRBJ1-2, with 12 nucleotides matching TRBD1. Germline CDR1 is SGHNT and CDR2 is YYREEE (reference sequence). Trimming at V came to 4 bases and at J to 5 bases, leaving 12 bases not matched to a gene. The CDR3 loop spans 17 amino acids. Here the CDR3 reads CASSMGQGASMGYGYTF. CDR3 bases: TGTGCCAGCAGCATGGGACAGGGGGCCTCGATGGGGTATGGCTACACCTTC. Together with reference TRBV5-4 and TRBJ1-2, the CDR3 gives the full variable domain: ETGVTQSPTHLIKTRGQQVTLRCSSQSGHNTVSWYQQALGQGPQFIFQYYREEENGRGNFPPRFSGLQFPNYSSELNVNALELDDSALYLCASSMGQGASMGYGYTFGSGTRLTVV.

Concerning this clone itself: The sample contains more than one DNA sequence encoding this CDR3. The rearrangement joins TRBV19 to TRBJ1-5; 7 bases are a match to TRBD1. The length of the CDR3 is 14 residues. Germline assignment: CDR1 LNHDA and CDR2 SQIVND (reference sequence). The trim removed 6 bases at V and 3 bases at J, leaving 5 bases unmatched. CDR3 nucleotide sequence: TGTGCCAGTAGAGAGACAGGGCTCAATCAGCCCCAGCATTTT. Amino acid sequence: CASRETGLNQPQHF.

The V and J genes are TRBV21-1 and TRBJ1-6; the D call in the table, TRBD1, was not verified against the DNA. TRBV21-1 is flagged as a pseudogene. The CDR3 length is 15 residues. In DNA form, the CDR3 reads TGTGCCAGCAGGGGGGACAGGGACTATAATTCACCCCTCCACTTT. Its protein product is CASRGDRDYNSPLHF.

The V gene is TRBV10-3, the J gene TRBJ2-7; TRBD1 matches 9 bases. Germline CDR1 ENHRY, CDR2 SYGVKD. CDR3 size: 15 residues. Germline trimming cut 5 bases from V and 3 bases from J; bases unmatched to any gene: 8. CDR3 in DNA: TGTGCCATCAGTCTTTACAGGGGGCAGGGCTACGAGCAGTACTTC. The encoded protein is CAISLYRGQGYEQYF.

V usage is TRBV27 and J usage is TRBJ1-4; TRBD1 matches 7 bases. V trimming: 4 bases; J trimming: 6 bases; junction bases outside the gene matches: 5. The CDR3 spans 14 residues. Germline V gives CDR1 MNHEY, CDR2 SMNVEV (reference sequence). The CDR3: CASSSEGADEKLFF. The CDR3, as DNA: TGTGCCAGCAGTTCAGAGGGGGCCGATGAAAAACTGTTTTTT. The variable domain in full, with the rest retrieved from reference TRBV27 and TRBJ1-4, is EAQVTQNPRYLITVTGKKLTVTCSQNMNHEYMSWYRQDPGLGLRQIYYSMNVEVTDKGDVPEGYKVSRKEKRNFPLILESPSPNQTSLYFCASSSEGADEKLFFGSGTQLSVL.

The genes are TRBV6-1 and TRBJ2-3; 10 bases match TRBD2. The J segment lost 3 bases and the V segment lost 2 bases, leaving 8 bases of the junction unmatched. CDR3 size: 17 residues. Germline V gene sequence: CDR1 MNHNS, CDR2 SASEGT. This chain's CDR3 is CASSERVLAGSTDTQYF. CDR3 DNA: TGTGCCAGCAGTGAAAGAGTACTAGCGGGAAGTACAGATACGCAGTATTTT.

The rearrangement joins TRBV14 to TRBJ2-5; D not resolved. Germline V gene lookup returns CDR1 SGHDN and CDR2 FVKESK. Trimming removed 3 bases at V and 5 bases at J, with 16 bases between. CDR3 length: 15 amino acids. The chain's CDR3 is CASSQDAVVWETQYF. The CDR3 DNA sequence: TGTGCCAGCAGCCAGGATGCGGTCGTCTGGGAGACCCAGTACTTC.